These 5 T cell receptor beta chains share one sample of origin, sequenced in a study of blood T cell repertoires in COVID-19. Data came from immunoSEQ multiplex PCR; TCRdb stores just in-frame clones and leaves some out. Of almost 55,000 clones in the sample, 75% to 90% were seen once. Sequences were obtained from peripheral blood. The source of these receptors is a human donor in a cohort sampled during active COVID-19.

This clone has more than one count but fewer than ten. The chain recombines TRBV5-1 with TRBJ1-6; TRBD1 agrees at 9 bases. CDR1 SGHRS and CDR2 YFSETQ come from the germline V gene. After removal of 5 bases from V and 9 bases from J, the junction contained 9 bases not matched to a gene. CDR3 length equals 15 residues. This CDR3 reads CASSKQGAHGSPLHF. The CDR3 DNA is TGCGCCAGCAGTAAACAGGGGGCGCATGGTTCACCCCTCCACTTT.

This clone has only a few counts. This chain connects TRBV4-2 to TRBJ2-1; D is undetermined. The CDR3 loop spans 15 amino acids. Deletions cut 0 bases from V and 0 bases from J, with 6 bases between. Germline V gives CDR1 LGHNA, CDR2 YNFKEQ. The CDR3 DNA reads TGTGCCAGCAGCCAAGAGTGGAGCTCCTACAATGAGCAGTTCTTC. It encodes CASSQEWSSYNEQFF.

This chain links TRBV6-5 with TRBJ2-7; possible D gene TRBD2, 5 bases. In germline, CDR1 is MNHEY, CDR2 SVGAGI. The CDR3 is made up of 11 amino acids. Trimming took off 6 bases at V and 2 bases at J, with 5 bases between the two ends. CDR3 bases: TGTGCCAGCAGGACTACCTACGAGCAGTACTTC. Encoded protein: CASRTTYEQYF.

The chain employs TRBV19 and TRBJ1-5, with no clear D. Germline CDR1 LNHDA, CDR2 SQIVND (reference sequence). The germline V and J ends were trimmed by 5 bases and 0 bases, with 11 bases remaining between them. This CDR3 is built from 15 residues. CDR3: CASSGKGGSNQPQHF. In DNA, the CDR3 is TGTGCCAGTAGTGGGAAGGGAGGTAGCAATCAGCCCCAGCATTTT.

CDR3 in amino acids: CASSPWDSRSGANVLTF. CDR3 DNA: TGCGCCAGCAGCCCCTGGGACAGCCGCTCTGGGGCCAACGTCCTGACTTTC. The chain carries TRBV5-1 and TRBJ2-6, with 7 bases fitting TRBD1. J lost 0 bases, V lost 4 bases, and 7 bases had no gene match. The CDR3 is made up of 17 amino acids. Germline V gene data show CDR1 as SGHRS and CDR2 as YFSETQ.